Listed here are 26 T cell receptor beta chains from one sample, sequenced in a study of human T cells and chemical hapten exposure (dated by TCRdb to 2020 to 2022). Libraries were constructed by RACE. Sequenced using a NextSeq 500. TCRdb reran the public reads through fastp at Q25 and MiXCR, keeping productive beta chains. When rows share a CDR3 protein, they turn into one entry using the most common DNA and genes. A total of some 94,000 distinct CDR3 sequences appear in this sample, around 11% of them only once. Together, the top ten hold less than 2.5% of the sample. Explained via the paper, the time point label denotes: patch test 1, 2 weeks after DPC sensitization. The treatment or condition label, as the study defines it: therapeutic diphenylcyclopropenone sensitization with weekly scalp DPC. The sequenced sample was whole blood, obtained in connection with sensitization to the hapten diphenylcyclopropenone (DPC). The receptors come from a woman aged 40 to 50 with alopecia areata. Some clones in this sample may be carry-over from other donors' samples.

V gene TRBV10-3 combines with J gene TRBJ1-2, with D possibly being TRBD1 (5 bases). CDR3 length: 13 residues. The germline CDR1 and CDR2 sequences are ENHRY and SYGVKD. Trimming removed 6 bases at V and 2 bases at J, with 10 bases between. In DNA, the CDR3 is TGTGCCATCAGCACACGGGACAACTATGGCTACACCTTC. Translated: CAISTRDNYGYTF.

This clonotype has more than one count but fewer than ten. The CDR3 sequence: CASSPPYRDEKLFF. CDR3 coding DNA: TGTGCCAGCTCACCCCCGTACCGGGATGAAAAACTGTTTTTT. V is TRBV18 and J is TRBJ1-4; D gene unclear. CDR3 length: 14 residues. Germline V gives CDR1 KGHSH, CDR2 LQKENI. Trimming left V 3 bases short and J 6 bases short, with 11 bases between.

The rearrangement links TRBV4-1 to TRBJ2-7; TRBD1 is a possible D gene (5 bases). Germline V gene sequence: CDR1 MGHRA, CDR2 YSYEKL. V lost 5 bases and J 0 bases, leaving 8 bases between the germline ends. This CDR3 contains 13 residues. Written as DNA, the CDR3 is TGCGCCAGCAGCGGGGCGCCCTCCTACGAGCAGTACTTC. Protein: CASSGAPSYEQYF.

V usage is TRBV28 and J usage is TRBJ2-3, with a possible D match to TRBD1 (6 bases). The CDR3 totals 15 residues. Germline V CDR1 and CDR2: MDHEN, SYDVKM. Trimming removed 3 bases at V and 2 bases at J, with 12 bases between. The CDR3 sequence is CASSLGRGFTDTQYF. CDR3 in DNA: TGTGCCAGCAGTTTGGGCAGGGGCTTCACAGATACGCAGTATTTT.

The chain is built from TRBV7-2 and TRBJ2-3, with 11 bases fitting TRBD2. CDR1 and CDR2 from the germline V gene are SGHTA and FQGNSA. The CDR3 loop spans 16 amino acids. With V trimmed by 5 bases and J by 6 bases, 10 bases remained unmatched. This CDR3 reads CASSTRRLAGTDTQYF. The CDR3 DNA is TGTGCCAGCAGCACCCGTCGACTAGCGGGGACTGATACGCAGTATTTT.

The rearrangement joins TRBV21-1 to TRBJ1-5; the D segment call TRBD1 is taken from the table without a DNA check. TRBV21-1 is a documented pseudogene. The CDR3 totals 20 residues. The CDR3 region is CASRSLGKGRAAYSNQPQHF. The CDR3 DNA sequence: TGTGCCAGCAGGTCCCTGGGGAAGGGCAGAGCGGCCTATAGCAATCAGCCCCAGCATTTT.

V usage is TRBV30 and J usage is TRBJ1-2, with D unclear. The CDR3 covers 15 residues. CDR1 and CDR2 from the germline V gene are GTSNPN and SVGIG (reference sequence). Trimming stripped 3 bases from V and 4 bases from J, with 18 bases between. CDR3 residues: CAWSPPGRPLYGYTF. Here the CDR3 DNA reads TGTGCCTGGAGCCCCCCGGGGAGGCCTCTCTATGGCTACACCTTC.

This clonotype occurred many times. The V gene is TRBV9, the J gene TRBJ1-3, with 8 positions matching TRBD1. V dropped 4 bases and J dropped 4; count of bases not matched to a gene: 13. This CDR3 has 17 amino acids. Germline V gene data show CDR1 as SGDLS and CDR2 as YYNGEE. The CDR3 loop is CASSSPGQVTGGNTIYF. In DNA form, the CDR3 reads TGTGCCAGCAGCTCTCCGGGACAGGTTACTGGAGGAAACACCATATATTTT.

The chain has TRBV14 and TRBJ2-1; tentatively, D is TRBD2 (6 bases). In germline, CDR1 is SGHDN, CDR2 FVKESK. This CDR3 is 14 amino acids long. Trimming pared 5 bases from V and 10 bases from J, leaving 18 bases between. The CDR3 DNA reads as TGTGCCAGCAGCTTGACCCCTAGCGCCCACGAGCAGTTCTTC. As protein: CASSLTPSAHEQFF.

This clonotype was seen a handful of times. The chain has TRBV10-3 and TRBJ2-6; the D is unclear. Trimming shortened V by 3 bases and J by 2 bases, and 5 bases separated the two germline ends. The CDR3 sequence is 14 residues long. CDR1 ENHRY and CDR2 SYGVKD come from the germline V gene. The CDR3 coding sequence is TGTGCCATCAGTGACCCCCCTGGGGCCAACGTCCTGACTTTC. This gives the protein CAISDPPGANVLTF.

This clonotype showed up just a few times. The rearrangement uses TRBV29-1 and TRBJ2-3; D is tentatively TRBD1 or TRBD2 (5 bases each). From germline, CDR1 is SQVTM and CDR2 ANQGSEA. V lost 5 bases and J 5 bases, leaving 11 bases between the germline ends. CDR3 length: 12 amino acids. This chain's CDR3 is CSVQRGGDTQYF. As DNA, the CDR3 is TGCAGCGTTCAGAGGGGCGGAGATACGCAGTATTTT.

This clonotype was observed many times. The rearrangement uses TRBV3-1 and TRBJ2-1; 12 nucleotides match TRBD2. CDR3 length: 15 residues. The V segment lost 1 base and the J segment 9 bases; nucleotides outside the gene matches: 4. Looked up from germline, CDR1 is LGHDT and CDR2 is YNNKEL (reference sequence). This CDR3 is CASSQGTSGNGEQFF. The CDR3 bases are TGTGCCAGCAGCCAAGGGACTAGCGGGAACGGTGAGCAGTTCTTC.

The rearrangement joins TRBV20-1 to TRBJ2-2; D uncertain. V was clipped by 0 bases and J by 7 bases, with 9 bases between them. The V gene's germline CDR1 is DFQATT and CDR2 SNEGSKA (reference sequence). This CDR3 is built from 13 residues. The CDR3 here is CSARDPPHGELFF. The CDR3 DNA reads TGCAGTGCTAGAGATCCGCCGCACGGGGAGCTGTTTTTT.

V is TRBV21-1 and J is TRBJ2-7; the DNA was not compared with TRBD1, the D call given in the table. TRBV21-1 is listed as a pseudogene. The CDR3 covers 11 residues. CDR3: CAGSPGCEQYF. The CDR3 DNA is TGTGCCGGCTCGCCAGGGTGCGAGCAGTACTTC.

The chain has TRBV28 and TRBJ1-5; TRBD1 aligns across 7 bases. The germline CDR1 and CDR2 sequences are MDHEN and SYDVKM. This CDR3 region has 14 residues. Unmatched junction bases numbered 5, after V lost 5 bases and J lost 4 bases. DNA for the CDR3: TGTGCCAGCAGTCTGGGACAGCCTAATCAGCCCCAGCATTTT. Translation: CASSLGQPNQPQHF.

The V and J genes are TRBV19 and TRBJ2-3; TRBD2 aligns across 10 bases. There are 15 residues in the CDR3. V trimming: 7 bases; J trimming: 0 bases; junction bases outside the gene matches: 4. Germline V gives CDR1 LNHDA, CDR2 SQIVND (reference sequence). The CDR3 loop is CASTETSGSTDTQYF. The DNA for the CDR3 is TGTGCCAGTACCGAGACTAGCGGGAGCACAGATACGCAGTATTTT.

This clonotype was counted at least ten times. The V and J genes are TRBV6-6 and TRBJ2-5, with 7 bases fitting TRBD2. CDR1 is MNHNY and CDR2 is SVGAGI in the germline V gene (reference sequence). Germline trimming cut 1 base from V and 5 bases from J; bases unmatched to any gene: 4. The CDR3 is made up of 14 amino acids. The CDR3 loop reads CASSYFIGGETQYF. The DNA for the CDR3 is TGTGCCAGCAGTTACTTTATCGGGGGGGAGACCCAGTACTTC.

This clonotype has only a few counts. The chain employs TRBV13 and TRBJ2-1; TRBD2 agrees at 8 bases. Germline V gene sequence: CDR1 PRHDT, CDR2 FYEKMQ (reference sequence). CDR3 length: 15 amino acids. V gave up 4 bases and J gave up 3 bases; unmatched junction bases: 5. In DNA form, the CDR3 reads TGTGCCAGCAGCTCTCCGGGACTAGTCTACAATGAGCAGTTCTTC. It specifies CASSSPGLVYNEQFF.

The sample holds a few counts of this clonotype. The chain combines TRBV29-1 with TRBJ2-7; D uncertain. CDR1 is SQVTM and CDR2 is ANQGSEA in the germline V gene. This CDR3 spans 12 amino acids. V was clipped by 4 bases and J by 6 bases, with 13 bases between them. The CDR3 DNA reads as TGCAGCGTTGCCGGGTCCCCGGGCGAGCAGTACTTC. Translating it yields CSVAGSPGEQYF.

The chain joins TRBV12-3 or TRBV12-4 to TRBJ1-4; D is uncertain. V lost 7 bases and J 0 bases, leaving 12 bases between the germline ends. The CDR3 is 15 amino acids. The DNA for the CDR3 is TGTGCCAGCATGAGGTCTAGTGCAACTAATGAAAAACTGTTTTTT. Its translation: CASMRSSATNEKLFF.

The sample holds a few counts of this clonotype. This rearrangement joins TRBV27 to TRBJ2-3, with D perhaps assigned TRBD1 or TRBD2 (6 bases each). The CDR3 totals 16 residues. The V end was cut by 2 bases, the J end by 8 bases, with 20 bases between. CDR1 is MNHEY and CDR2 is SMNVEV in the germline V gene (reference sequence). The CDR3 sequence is CASSLQGRGGQSTQYF. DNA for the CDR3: TGTGCCAGCAGTTTACAGGGGAGAGGGGGGCAGAGTACGCAGTATTTT.

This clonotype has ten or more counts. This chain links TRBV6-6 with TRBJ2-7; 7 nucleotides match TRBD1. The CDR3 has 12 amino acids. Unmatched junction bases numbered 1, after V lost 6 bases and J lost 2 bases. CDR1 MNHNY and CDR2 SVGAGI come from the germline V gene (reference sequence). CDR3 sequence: CASRDRPYEQYF. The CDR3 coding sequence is TGTGCCAGCAGGGACAGGCCCTACGAGCAGTACTTC.

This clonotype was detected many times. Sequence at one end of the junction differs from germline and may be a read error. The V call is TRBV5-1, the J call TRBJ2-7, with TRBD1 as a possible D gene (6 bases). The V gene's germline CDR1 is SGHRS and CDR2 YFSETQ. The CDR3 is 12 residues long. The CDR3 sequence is CASSLGGYEQYF. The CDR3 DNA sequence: TGTGCCAGCAGCTTAGGGGGCTACGAGCAGTACTTC. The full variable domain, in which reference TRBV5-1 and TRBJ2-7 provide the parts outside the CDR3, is KAGVTQTPRYLIKTRGQQVTLSCSPISGHRSVSWYQQTPGQGLQFLFEYFSETQRNKGNFPGRFSGRQFSNSRSEMNVSTLELGDSALYLCASSLGGYEQYFGPGTRLTVT.

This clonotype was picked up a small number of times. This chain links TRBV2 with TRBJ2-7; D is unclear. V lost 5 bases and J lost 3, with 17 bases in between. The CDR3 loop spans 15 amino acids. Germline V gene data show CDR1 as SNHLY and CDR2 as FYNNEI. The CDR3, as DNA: TGTGCCAGCAGTAGTCCCCCCGGCGGTTTCTACGAGCAGTACTTC. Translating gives CASSSPPGGFYEQYF.

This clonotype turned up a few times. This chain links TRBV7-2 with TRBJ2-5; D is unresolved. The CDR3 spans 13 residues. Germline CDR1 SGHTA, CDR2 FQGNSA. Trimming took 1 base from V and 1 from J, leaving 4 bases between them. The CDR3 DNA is TGTGCCAGCAGCTTAGAACTCCAAGAGACCCAGTACTTC. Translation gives CASSLELQETQYF.

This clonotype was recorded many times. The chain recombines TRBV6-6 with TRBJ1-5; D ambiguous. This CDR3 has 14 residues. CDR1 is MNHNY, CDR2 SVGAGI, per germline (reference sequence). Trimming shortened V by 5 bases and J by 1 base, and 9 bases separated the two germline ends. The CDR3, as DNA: TGTGCCAGCAGTCCGGCGGCGAGCAATCAGCCCCAGCATTTT. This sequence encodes CASSPAASNQPQHF.